Listed here is a single TCR beta chain. Antigen unknown. These data originate in a study of PD-1 blockade in classical Hodgkin lymphoma. Across the whole study: Patients in the cohort were put on intravenous nivolumab, 3 mg/kg every 2 weeks. Study-wide results and limits: CD4+ TCR diversity, unlike CD8+, climbed significantly by C4D1.

Some clones are missing from TCRdb's copy, which holds only in-frame ones; the method was immunoSEQ multiplex PCR. In the table there are approximately 150,000 clones, 78% of which are singletons. Each patient relapsed following autologous stem cell transplantation, and prior brentuximab vedotin exposure differed. The source material was peripheral blood mononuclear cells (PBMCs), sampled before the second cycle of nivolumab. The TCR originated in a human donor with classical Hodgkin lymphoma.

CDR3 DNA: TGTGCCAGCAGACCGGTTTGGCTGAACACCGGGGAGCTGTTTTTT. Translating it yields CASRPVWLNTGELFF. V and J are TRBV27 and TRBJ2-2; the D is unclear. Trimming stripped 6 bases from V and 1 base from J, with 12 bases between. CDR1 MNHEY and CDR2 SMNVEV come from the germline V gene (reference sequence). This CDR3 is built from 15 residues.